This TCR beta chain was retrieved from a study of T cells in narcolepsy. General observations from the study: Reportedly, autoreactive clonotypes were serially detected in patients' blood but not controls'.

V shed 3 bases and J shed 11 bases, with 11 bases lying between them. Germline CDR1 is MNHNS and CDR2 is SASEGT. This CDR3 comprises 13 residues. For this clone: The antigen is undetermined.

Libraries were prepared by immunoSEQ multiplex PCR; TCRdb keeps only in-frame clonotypes and omits some of them. This table holds roughly 30,000 clones, about 87% found once. This receptor was taken from a human donor in good health. The gene calls are TRBV6-1 and TRBJ1-6; D may be TRBD1 (5 bases). Sample: memory (CD45RA-) CD4+ T cells from blood. The CDR3 coding sequence is TGTGCCAGCAGTGACCTCGGGGCTACACCCCTCCACTTT. This sequence encodes CASSDLGATPLHF.